This entry describes one TCR beta chain. This clonotype occurred many times. This receptor's antigen is unknown. One base away there is no much larger clone; base qualities are not given. This record belongs to a study of T cells in Graves' hyperthyroidism and ophthalmopathy (dated by TCRdb to the late 2010s). Study-wide context: Peripheral blood samples were taken at initial diagnosis, before any treatment was given. In about 6 Graves' hyperthyroidism patients, the study also compared T-cell repertoires from thyroid tissue with T-cell repertoires from blood. The roughly 99 discovery patients were divided at random into training and test sets in a 7:3 ratio. According to the paper, TCR Vbeta CDR3 sequencing was carried out on over 130 peripheral blood samples, which came from some 41 ophthalmopathy, 70 to 80 hyperthyroidism and approximately 17 progressor patients. Once sampling was done, hyperthyroidism patients were given methimazole at a starting dose of 30 mg daily, whereas ophthalmopathy patients were given high-dose intravenous methylprednisolone. Prospective prediction of ophthalmopathy was tested in an independent validation cohort consisting of some 20 hyperthyroidism patients and 17 patients who later progressed to ophthalmopathy. TCR V-J signatures able to tell the groups apart were searched for in a discovery cohort of 90 to 100 patients, of whom around 43 had Graves' ophthalmopathy and about 60 had stable Graves' hyperthyroidism. Broad study findings and their caveats: Most expanded thyroid clonotypes (frequency above 0.001) were also found in blood, which suggests that blood repertoires may mirror thyroid immune responses. A 13 V-J signature model separated ophthalmopathy from stable hyperthyroidism, with around 91% sensitivity and 81.08% specificity in cross-validation and 80%/75% in testing. Sample size was not statistically predetermined, and investigators were not blinded to group allocation. In validation, progression to ophthalmopathy was predicted by the model with 55% to 71% sensitivity and 72% to 85% specificity, a median of around 5.9 months before onset.

Ophthalmopathy patients had moderately to severely active disease, with a Clinical Activity Score of 3 or more, a NOSPECS grade of 4 or more, and a disease duration of less than 3 months. The study excluded patients with uncontrolled infections, other autoimmune diseases, pregnancy or lactation. Clinical symptoms, serum thyroxine and TRAb, thyroid ultrasound, and orbital computed tomography formed the basis for the diagnoses. Ficoll-Paque density gradient centrifugation was used to isolate PBMCs from approximately 10 ml of fresh peripheral blood. Total RNA was extracted using Trizol reagent, and RNA quality was assessed on an Agilent 2100 Bioanalyzer. Deletion took 3 bases off V and 7 bases off J, with a span of 7 bases between the germline ends. The germline V gene provides CDR1 SNHLY and CDR2 FYNNEI. There are 11 amino acids in the CDR3, from cysteine to phenylalanine inclusive. The entry retains the CDR3 DNA only, 33 bases that are in frame from base 1.

The TCR beta CDR3 regions were amplified from the RNA transcripts. A first-round RT-PCR of the TCR CDR3 used the HTBI primer set with the Qiagen OneStep RT-PCR kit. Libraries were constructed in a second round of multiplex PCR, after which size selection and purification were performed. Paired-end sequencing of the libraries was performed with 100 bp reads on an Illumina HiSeq2000. For the original study's pipeline: SOAPnuke was used to process the raw data, throwing out any read that contained adapters or uncalled bases, had a mean Phred below 15, or lacked an exact constant-primer or identifier match. High-quality paired reads were merged with COPE v1.2.5, and unique nucleotide sequences were defined as clonotypes. Clonotypes were aligned to IMGT TRBV, TRBD and TRBJ reference segments using MiTCR v1.1. Only V-J combinations with frequency above 0.0001, covering 99.2% of repertoires, were analysed. The TCS score was defined as the ratio of F50 (clonal expansion) to E x V (chaos), calculated using BLOSUM62-based TCRdist between CDR3 peptides within each V-J. Welch's t-statistics and random forest reduced roughly 540 V-J features to 10 to 15, which were used in a naive Bayes classifier (R e1071). TCRdb passed the public sequencing reads through fastp at Q25 and MiXCR, retaining productive beta sequences. All rows with the same CDR3 protein become a single entry with the most common DNA and genes. TCRdb, rather than the study authors, made the V and J calls. Here the sample has about 600,000 distinct CDR3 sequences; 14% occur a single time. The ten largest clones take up roughly 7% of the sample.

The sequenced sample consisted of blood. The rearranged chain carries TRBV2 and TRBJ2-7; no D gene is confidently identified. The source of this sequence is a woman aged 18-29 years with Graves' ophthalmopathy. The DNA sequence is as follows: TGTGCCAGCAGTGACACGATAGAGCAGTACTTC. This sequence encodes CASSDTIEQYF.